These T cell receptor beta chains were read from a single sample in a study of cytomegalovirus exposure and HLA in healthy donors. Generated by immunoSEQ multiplex PCR, the TCRdb table keeps only in-frame clones and is missing some. The table lists 200,000 to 250,000 clones, 70% to 85% of them singletons. Specimen: PBMCs. These receptors were collected from a woman aged 55-75 years in good health and CMV-seropositive. CDR3s include the opening cysteine and the closing phenylalanine or tryptophan. Each record gives: clone size, D gene, J gene, V gene, CDR3 DNA, CDR3 protein. D genes are given only for firm matches. The size entry is marked missing in some rows and otherwise reads once, few, many or a size class.

size: .; D: .; J: TRBJ2-1; V: TRBV11-2; DNA: TGTGCCAGTTGTAGCGCCTCCTACAATGAGCAGTTCTTC; CDR3: CASCSASYNEQFF
size: .; D: .; J: TRBJ2-5; V: TRBV4-3; DNA: TGCGCCAGCAGCCAAGATAGGGCTACTAGAGGAGAGACCCAGTACTTC; CDR3: CASSQDRATRGETQYF
size: once; D: .; J: TRBJ1-2; V: TRBV5-5; DNA: TGTGCCAGCAGCCCACAGGTTAACTATGGCTACACCTTC; CDR3: CASSPQVNYGYTF
size: .; D: TRBD2; J: TRBJ2-1; V: TRBV5-1; DNA: TGCGCCAGCAGCTTTCCTAAAGGTAGCGGGGGGGCGAATGAGCAGTTCTTC; CDR3: CASSFPKGSGGANEQFF
size: few; D: TRBD2; J: TRBJ2-2; V: TRBV7-6; DNA: TGTGCCAGCAGCGCCCGGGACAGTATAGCGGGAGGGCGCACCGGGGAGCTGTTTTTT; CDR3: CASSARDSIAGGRTGELFF
size: .; D: .; J: TRBJ1-3; V: TRBV10-3; DNA: TGTGCCATCAGTGAGTCTGGGAGCTCTGGAAACACCATATATTTT; CDR3: CAISESGSSGNTIYF
size: .; D: TRBD1; J: TRBJ2-6; V: TRBV11-3; DNA: TGTGCCAGCAGCCCAGACAGGGGTAACGTCCTGACTTTC; CDR3: CASSPDRGNVLTF
size: .; D: .; J: TRBJ1-1; V: TRBV19; DNA: TGTGCCAGTAGTATTCGTGACACTGAAGCTTTCTTT; CDR3: CASSIRDTEAFF
size: .; D: .; J: TRBJ1-1; V: TRBV18; DNA: TGTGCCAGCTCACCATCCACCGGGTCGGACACTGAAGCTTTCTTT; CDR3: CASSPSTGSDTEAFF
size: .; D: .; J: TRBJ2-1; V: TRBV2; DNA: TGTGCCAGCGACGGGGGAGTATACAATGAGCAGTTCTTC; CDR3: CASDGGVYNEQFF
size: .; D: TRBD2; J: TRBJ2-7; V: TRBV6-5; DNA: TGTGCCAGCAGTTACTCGTTGCGGGGGACCTACGAGCAGTACTTC; CDR3: CASSYSLRGTYEQYF
size: once; D: TRBD1; J: TRBJ2-7; V: TRBV18; DNA: TGTGCCAGCTCACGACTAACAGGGGGCATCAACGAGCAGTACTTC; CDR3: CASSRLTGGINEQYF
size: .; D: .; J: TRBJ2-3; V: TRBV6-1; DNA: TGTGCCAGCAGTAAAGGAACCCAGGGGGATACGCAGTATTTT; CDR3: CASSKGTQGDTQYF
size: .; D: TRBD2; J: TRBJ2-1; V: TRBV13; DNA: TGTGCCAGCAGCTTAGACACGGGAGGGTCCTACAATGAGCAGTTCTTC; CDR3: CASSLDTGGSYNEQFF
size: .; D: .; J: TRBJ2-1; V: TRBV5-4; DNA: TGTGCCAGCAGCTTCAGAACACGTTGGAATGAGCAGTTCTTC; CDR3: CASSFRTRWNEQFF
size: .; D: .; J: TRBJ2-5; V: TRBV5-1; DNA: TGCGCCAGCAGCGAGGCTCAAGAGACCCAGTACTTC; CDR3: CASSEAQETQYF
size: few; D: .; J: TRBJ1-3; V: TRBV7-2; DNA: TGTGCCAGCAGCCCGCCCGGGGGGGCTGGAAACACCATATATTTT; CDR3: CASSPPGGAGNTIYF
size: .; D: .; J: TRBJ1-3; V: TRBV25-1; DNA: TGTGCCAGCAGTGAATATCGAACCGGGACTGCCTTAGGAAACACCATATATTTT; CDR3: CASSEYRTGTALGNTIYF
size: .; D: TRBD1; J: TRBJ1-4; V: TRBV7-9; DNA: TGTGCCAGCAGCTCCCCGACAGGGGCTAATGAAAAACTGTTTTTT; CDR3: CASSSPTGANEKLFF
size: .; D: TRBD1; J: TRBJ2-7; V: TRBV10-3; DNA: TGTGCCATCAGAGATACCCGGACAGGGGCGTACGAGCAGTACTTC; CDR3: CAIRDTRTGAYEQYF
size: once; D: .; J: TRBJ1-1; V: TRBV19; DNA: TGTGCCAGTAGCCCGGGACTACTGGAAGCTTTCTTT; CDR3: CASSPGLLEAFF
size: once; D: TRBD2; J: TRBJ2-7; V: TRBV6-5; DNA: TGTGCCAGCAGTTACTCGGGTGGGACTAGCGGCTACGAGCAGTACTTC; CDR3: CASSYSGGTSGYEQYF
size: .; D: .; J: TRBJ1-2; V: TRBV7-9; DNA: TGTGCCAGCAGTTCAGGGGTTGGAGGCTACACCTTC; CDR3: CASSSGVGGYTF
size: .; D: TRBD1; J: TRBJ1-3; V: TRBV6-5; DNA: TGTGCCAGCAGTACAGGGGGGGGTGGAAACACCATATATTTT; CDR3: CASSTGGGGNTIYF
size: .; D: TRBD1; J: TRBJ2-1; V: TRBV5-1; DNA: TGCGCCAGCTCCCCTGGACAGGCACCCAATGAGCAGTTCTTC; CDR3: CASSPGQAPNEQFF
size: .; D: .; J: TRBJ2-7; V: TRBV6-5; DNA: TGTGCCAGCAGCCCCCCCAGTAGCAACGAGCAGTACTTC; CDR3: CASSPPSSNEQYF
size: .; D: .; J: TRBJ1-4; V: TRBV5-1; DNA: TGCGCCAGCACCTCTGGGCCTAATGAAAAACTGTTTTTT; CDR3: CASTSGPNEKLFF
size: .; D: .; J: TRBJ1-6; V: TRBV7-9; DNA: TGTGCCAGCAGCTTAGGTCCGGGTTCTAATTCACCCCTCCACTTT; CDR3: CASSLGPGSNSPLHF
size: once; D: TRBD2; J: TRBJ2-3; V: TRBV5-1; DNA: TGCGCCAGCAGCTTAGGGACTAGCGGGGAAGCAGATACGCAGTATTTT; CDR3: CASSLGTSGEADTQYF
size: .; D: .; J: TRBJ2-5; V: TRBV6-6; DNA: TGTGCCACAAAACCGACGACAGGCCGGGAAGAGACCCAGTACTTC; CDR3: CATKPTTGREETQYF
size: .; D: .; J: TRBJ2-5; V: TRBV9; DNA: TGTGCCAGCAGCGTACGGCGGGGGACACAAGAGACCCAGTACTTC; CDR3: CASSVRRGTQETQYF
size: once; D: .; J: TRBJ2-7; V: TRBV6-5; DNA: TGTGCCAGCAGCTCCCGCGGAGGATGGAACTACGAGCAGTACTTC; CDR3: CASSSRGGWNYEQYF
size: .; D: TRBD2; J: TRBJ2-3; V: TRBV10-3; DNA: TGTGCCATCACTAGCGGGGGTGCCACAGATACGCAGTATTTT; CDR3: CAITSGGATDTQYF